A selection of T cell receptor beta chains follows, all from one sample in a study of blood T cell repertoires in COVID-19. Profiled with immunoSEQ multiplex PCR; TCRdb holds only in-frame clones, not every one. Found here are about 180,000 clones, under 90% of them singletons; the top ten hold roughly 7%. The sample consisted of peripheral blood. The receptors stem from a human donor in a cohort sampled during active COVID-19. Both conserved end residues are part of each CDR3. Fields, in order: V gene, clone size, J gene, D gene, CDR3 DNA, CDR3 protein. D genes are given only for firm matches. Some rows mark clone size as missing; the rest say once, few, many or name a class of expanded clone.

TRBV27	NA	TRBJ2-2	TRBD2	TGTGCCAGCAACTTCCGCGGGGGGCGCGTTACCGGGGAGCTGTTTTTT	CASNFRGGRVTGELFF
TRBV12-3/TRBV12-4	NA	TRBJ1-1	NA	TGTGCCAGCAGTTTAAGCGGGGCGGAGGTGGCTTTCTTT	CASSLSGAEVAFF
TRBV7-2	NA	TRBJ1-5	NA	TGTGCCAGCAGCCTCCTATGGGGGGGAATAAATAGCAATCAGCCCCAGCATTTT	CASSLLWGGINSNQPQHF
TRBV30	NA	TRBJ2-2	TRBD1	TGTGCCTGGAGTGTCCGGACAGGGTACACCGGGGAGCTGTTTTTT	CAWSVRTGYTGELFF
TRBV5-4	NA	TRBJ1-1	NA	TGTGCCAGCAGCGGGCGTACCAGAACTTTGAACACTGAAGCTTTCTTT	CASSGRTRTLNTEAFF
TRBV21-1	NA	TRBJ2-1	NA	TGTGCCAGCAGCAAAGGGGGGGACTCCTCCCCGTACAATGAGCAGTTCTTC	CASSKGGDSSPYNEQFF
TRBV5-6	NA	TRBJ2-5	NA	TGTGCCAGCAGCTTCGGACACCCTGAGGCCCAGTACTTC	CASSFGHPEAQYF
TRBV6-2/TRBV6-3	once	TRBJ2-2	TRBD1	TGTGCCAGCAGTTACTCGGGACAGGGGACCGGGGAGCTGTTTTTT	CASSYSGQGTGELFF
TRBV18	once	TRBJ1-2	TRBD1	TGTGCCAGCTCACCGGGACAGAGCTATGGCTACACCTTC	CASSPGQSYGYTF
TRBV13	NA	TRBJ2-2	TRBD1	TGTGCCAGCAAATTCGACAGGGACGCGAACACCGGGGAGCTGTTTTTT	CASKFDRDANTGELFF
TRBV5-1	NA	TRBJ2-1	NA	TGCGCCAGCAGCGTCAGCAGGGACAATGAGCAGTTCTTC	CASSVSRDNEQFF
TRBV14	NA	TRBJ2-1	TRBD1	TGTGCCAGCAGCCAAGTAGGGGGCTATGAGCAGTTCTTC	CASSQVGGYEQFF
TRBV6-2/TRBV6-3	NA	TRBJ1-6	NA	TGTGCCAGCAGTTCTGGGACTGAGTATAATTCACCCCTCCACTTT	CASSSGTEYNSPLHF
TRBV5-1	few	TRBJ1-2	TRBD1	TGCGCCAGCAGCTCCCTCGACAGGGGGATCTATGGCTACACCTTC	CASSSLDRGIYGYTF
TRBV6-5	NA	TRBJ1-5	TRBD1	TGTGCCAGCAGTCGCGGGACAGAATCTCACCCCCAGCATTTT	CASSRGTESHPQHF
TRBV4-1	NA	TRBJ2-1	NA	TGCGCCAGCAGCCAAACGGGGCGGAGGGCTTACAATGAGCAGTTCTTC	CASSQTGRRAYNEQFF
TRBV29-1	NA	TRBJ2-3	TRBD1	TGCAGCGCCGAGGGGGCTTTGAGGGCAGATACGCAGTATTTT	CSAEGALRADTQYF
TRBV3-1/TRBV3-2	NA	TRBJ2-5	NA	TGTGCCAGCAGCCAAGGCCCGCGGGAGACCCAGTACTTC	CASSQGPRETQYF
TRBV29-1	NA	TRBJ2-7	NA	TGCAGCGTACAGAACTACGAGCAGTACTTC	CSVQNYEQYF
TRBV7-2	NA	TRBJ2-3	TRBD1	TGTGCCAGCAGCCAACAGGGGACAGATACGCAGTATTTT	CASSQQGTDTQYF
TRBV19	NA	TRBJ2-3	NA	TGTGCCAGTAGTATAATCCACAGGGAGCTGAGTACAGATACGCAGTATTTT	CASSIIHRELSTDTQYF
TRBV25-1	NA	TRBJ1-1	NA	TGTGCCAGCGGCAGGGTCATGAACACTGAAGCTTTCTTT	CASGRVMNTEAFF
TRBV24-1	once	TRBJ2-7	NA	TGTGCCACCAGTGATTTCGGTCAGCTCTGTAGGAGGCTCCCCTCCTACGAGCAGTACTTC	CATSDFGQLCRRLPSYEQYF
TRBV9	NA	TRBJ2-1	NA	TGTGCCAGCAGCGTAGCCCCCTCTTCCTACAATGAGCAGTTCTTC	CASSVAPSSYNEQFF
TRBV15	NA	TRBJ2-1	TRBD2	TGTGCCACCAGCAGAGATCAACCCAGCGGGGGGCGGCATGAGCAGTTCTTC	CATSRDQPSGGRHEQFF
TRBV4-2	NA	TRBJ2-2	NA	TGTGCCAGCAGCCCTTATACCGACTCTGGAGCCACCGGGGAGCTGTTTTTT	CASSPYTDSGATGELFF
TRBV27	NA	TRBJ1-1	NA	TGTGCCAGCAGTCACTGGGTGGGGGGACCGGCGAACACTGAAGCTTTCTTT	CASSHWVGGPANTEAFF
TRBV6-1	NA	TRBJ2-3	NA	TGTGCCAGCAGTGAAGTACGACAGGGAGGAGATACGCAGTATTTT	CASSEVRQGGDTQYF
TRBV5-6	NA	TRBJ2-3	TRBD2	TGTGCCAGCAGCTCTGGACTAGCGGGGGCAACAGATACGCAGTATTTT	CASSSGLAGATDTQYF
TRBV2	NA	TRBJ1-5	NA	TGTGCCAGCAGTGCGGGTGCTGGCAATCAGCCCCAGCATTTT	CASSAGAGNQPQHF
TRBV3-1/TRBV3-2	NA	TRBJ1-1	TRBD1	TGTGCCAGCAGCTTACTTGGACAGGGCACTGAAGCTTTCTTT	CASSLLGQGTEAFF
TRBV10-3	NA	TRBJ1-6	NA	TGTGCCATTGGGAGAGAATCACCCCTCCACTTT	CAIGRESPLHF
TRBV6-1	NA	TRBJ1-5	NA	TGTGCCAGCAGTGAAGCGCTGGTCTTCAGGCAGCCCCAGCATTTT	CASSEALVFRQPQHF
TRBV6-5	NA	TRBJ2-7	NA	TGTGCCAGCAGTTCCGGGACATCCTACGAGCAGTACTTC	CASSSGTSYEQYF
TRBV7-8	NA	TRBJ2-7	NA	TGTGCCAGCTCTAGCGATCAGGACTACGAGCAGTACTTC	CASSSDQDYEQYF
TRBV11-2	NA	TRBJ2-7	TRBD1	TGTGCCAGCAGCTTTGGACAGGCCGCCTACGAGCAGTACTTC	CASSFGQAAYEQYF
TRBV6-5	NA	TRBJ2-7	NA	TGTGCCAGCAGCCCCGGGGAGGCAGGCTCCTACGAGCAGTACTTC	CASSPGEAGSYEQYF
TRBV30	once	TRBJ2-1	TRBD2	TGTGCCGGACGGGAGGGGGGCCGCTCCTACAATGAGCAGTTCTTC	CAGREGGRSYNEQFF
TRBV19	NA	TRBJ1-5	NA	TGTGCCACCTCGGCAGGGTTAAGTCAGCCCCAGCATTTT	CATSAGLSQPQHF
TRBV6-1	NA	TRBJ1-5	NA	TGTGCCAGCAGTGAACATGAGGGGGGGTCAGGGCAGCCCCAGCATTTT	CASSEHEGGSGQPQHF
TRBV5-4	NA	TRBJ2-7	NA	TGTGCCAGCAGCTTACAGGCAGATTCCTACGAGCAGTACTTC	CASSLQADSYEQYF
TRBV14	NA	TRBJ1-1	NA	TGTGCCAGCAGCCAAGACGGCGGGGGGGAAGCTTTCTTT	CASSQDGGGEAFF
TRBV7-2	few	TRBJ1-4	NA	TGTGCCAGCAGCCCCGAGGTCTCGGCTGAAAAACTGTTTTTT	CASSPEVSAEKLFF